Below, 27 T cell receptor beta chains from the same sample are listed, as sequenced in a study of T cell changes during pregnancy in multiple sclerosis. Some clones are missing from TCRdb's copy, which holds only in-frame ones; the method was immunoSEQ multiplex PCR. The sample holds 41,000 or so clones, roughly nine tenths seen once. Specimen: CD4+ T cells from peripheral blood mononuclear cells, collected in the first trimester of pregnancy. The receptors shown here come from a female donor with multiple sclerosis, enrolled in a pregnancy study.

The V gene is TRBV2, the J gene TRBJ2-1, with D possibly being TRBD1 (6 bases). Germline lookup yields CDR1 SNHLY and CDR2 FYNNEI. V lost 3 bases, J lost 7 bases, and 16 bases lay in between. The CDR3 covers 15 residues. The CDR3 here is CASSEGRGSLNEQFF. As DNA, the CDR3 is TGTGCCAGCAGTGAGGGCAGGGGAAGCCTTAATGAGCAGTTCTTC.

The CDR3 here is CASSQEGGAGGELFF. CDR3 DNA: TGTGCCAGCAGCCAAGAAGGAGGGGCGGGCGGGGAGCTGTTTTTT. V gene TRBV4-2 combines with J gene TRBJ2-2; D is possibly TRBD2 (6 bases). The CDR3 is 15 residues long. The germline V and J ends were trimmed by 0 bases and 7 bases, with 12 bases remaining between them. Germline values: CDR1 LGHNA, CDR2 YNFKEQ.

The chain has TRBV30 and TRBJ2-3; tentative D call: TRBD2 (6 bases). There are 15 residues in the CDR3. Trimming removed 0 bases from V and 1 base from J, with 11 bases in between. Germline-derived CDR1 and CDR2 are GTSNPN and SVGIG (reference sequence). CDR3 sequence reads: CAWSVLGGGTDTQYF. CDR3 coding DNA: TGTGCCTGGAGTGTACTTGGCGGGGGCACAGATACGCAGTATTTT. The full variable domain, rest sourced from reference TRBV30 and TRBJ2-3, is SQTIHQWPATLVQPVGSPLSLECTVEGTSNPNLYWYRQAAGRGLQLLFYSVGIGQISSEVPQNLSASRPQDRQFILSSKKLLLSDSGFYLCAWSVLGGGTDTQYFGPGTRLTVL.

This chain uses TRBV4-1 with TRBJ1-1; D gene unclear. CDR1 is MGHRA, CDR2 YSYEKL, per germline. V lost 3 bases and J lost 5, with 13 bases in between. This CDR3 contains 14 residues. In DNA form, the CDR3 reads TGCGCCAGCAGCCACCGGGAGTTAGGAACTGAAGCTTTCTTT. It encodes CASSHRELGTEAFF.

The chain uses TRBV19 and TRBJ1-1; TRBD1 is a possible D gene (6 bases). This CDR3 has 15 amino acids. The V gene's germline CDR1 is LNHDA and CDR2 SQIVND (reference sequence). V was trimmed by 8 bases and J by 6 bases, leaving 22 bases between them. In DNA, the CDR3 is TGTGCCAGTGCATCCATGCAACGACAGGTACCTGAAGCTTTCTTT. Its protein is CASASMQRQVPEAFF.

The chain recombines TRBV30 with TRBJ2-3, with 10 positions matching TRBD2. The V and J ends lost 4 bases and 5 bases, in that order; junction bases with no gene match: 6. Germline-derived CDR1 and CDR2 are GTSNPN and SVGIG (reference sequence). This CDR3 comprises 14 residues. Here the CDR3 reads CAWIPSGSVDTQYF. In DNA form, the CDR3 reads TGTGCCTGGATTCCTAGCGGGAGCGTAGATACGCAGTATTTT.

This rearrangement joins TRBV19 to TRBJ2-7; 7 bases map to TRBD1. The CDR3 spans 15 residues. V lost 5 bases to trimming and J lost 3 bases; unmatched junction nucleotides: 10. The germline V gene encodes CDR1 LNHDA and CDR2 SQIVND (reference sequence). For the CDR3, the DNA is TGTGCCAGTAGTTTACAGGGGTCCGCAGTCTACGAGCAGTACTTC. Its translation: CASSLQGSAVYEQYF.

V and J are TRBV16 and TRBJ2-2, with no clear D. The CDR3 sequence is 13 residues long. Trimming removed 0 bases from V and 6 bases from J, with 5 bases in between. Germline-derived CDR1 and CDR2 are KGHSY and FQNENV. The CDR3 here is CASSQSLAGELFF. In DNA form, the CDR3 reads TGTGCCAGCAGCCAATCACTGGCCGGGGAGCTGTTTTTT.

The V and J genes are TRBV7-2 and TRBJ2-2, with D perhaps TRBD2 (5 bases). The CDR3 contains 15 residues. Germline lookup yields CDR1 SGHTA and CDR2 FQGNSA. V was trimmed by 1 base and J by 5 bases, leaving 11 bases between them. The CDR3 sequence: CASSLVEGVTGELFF. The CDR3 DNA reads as TGTGCCAGCAGCTTAGTAGAGGGCGTGACCGGGGAGCTGTTTTTT.

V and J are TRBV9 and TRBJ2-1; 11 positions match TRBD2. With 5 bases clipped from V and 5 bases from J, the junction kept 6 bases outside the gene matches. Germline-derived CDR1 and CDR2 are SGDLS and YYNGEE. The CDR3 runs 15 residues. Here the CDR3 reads CASSPGLAGNNEQFF. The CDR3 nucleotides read TGTGCCAGCAGTCCCGGACTAGCGGGCAACAATGAGCAGTTCTTC.

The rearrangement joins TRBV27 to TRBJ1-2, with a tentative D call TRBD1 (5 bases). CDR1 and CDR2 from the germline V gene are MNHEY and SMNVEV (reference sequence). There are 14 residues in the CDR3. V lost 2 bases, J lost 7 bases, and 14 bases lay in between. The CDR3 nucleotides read TGTGCCAGCAGTTTACGGGCAGGGTATCGTGGCTACACCTTC. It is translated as CASSLRAGYRGYTF.

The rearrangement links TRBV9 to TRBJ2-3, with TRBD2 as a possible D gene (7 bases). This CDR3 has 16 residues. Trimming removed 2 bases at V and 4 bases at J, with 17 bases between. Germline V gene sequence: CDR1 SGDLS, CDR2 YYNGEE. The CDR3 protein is CASSVGGLDVADTQYF. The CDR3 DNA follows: TGTGCCAGCAGCGTGGGGGGGCTAGATGTGGCAGATACGCAGTATTTT.

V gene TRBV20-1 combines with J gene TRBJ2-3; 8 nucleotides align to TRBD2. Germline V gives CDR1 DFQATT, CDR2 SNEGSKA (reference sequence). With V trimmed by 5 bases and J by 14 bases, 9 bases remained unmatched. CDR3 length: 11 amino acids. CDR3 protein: CSAGGGRPLYF. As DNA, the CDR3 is TGCAGTGCTGGGGGCGGGAGGCCTCTGTATTTT.

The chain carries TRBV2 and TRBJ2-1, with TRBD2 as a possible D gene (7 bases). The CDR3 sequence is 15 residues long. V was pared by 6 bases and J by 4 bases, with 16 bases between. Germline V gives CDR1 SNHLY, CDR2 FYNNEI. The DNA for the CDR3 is TGTGCCAGCAGGAAAGAGGGGGGGACTTACAATGAGCAGTTCTTC. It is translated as CASRKEGGTYNEQFF.

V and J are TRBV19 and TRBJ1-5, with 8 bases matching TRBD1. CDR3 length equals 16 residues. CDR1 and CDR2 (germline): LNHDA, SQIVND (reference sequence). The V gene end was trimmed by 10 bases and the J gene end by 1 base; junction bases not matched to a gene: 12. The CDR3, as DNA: TGTGCCACCCACCGGGGACAGGAGCGGAGCAATCAGCCCCAGCATTTT. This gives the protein CATHRGQERSNQPQHF.

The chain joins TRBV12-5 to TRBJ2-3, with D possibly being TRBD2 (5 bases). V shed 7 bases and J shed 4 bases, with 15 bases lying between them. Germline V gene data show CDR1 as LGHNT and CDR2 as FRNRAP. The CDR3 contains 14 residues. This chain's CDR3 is CASASREWADTQYF. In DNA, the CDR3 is TGTGCTAGTGCCTCGAGGGAGTGGGCAGATACGCAGTATTTT.

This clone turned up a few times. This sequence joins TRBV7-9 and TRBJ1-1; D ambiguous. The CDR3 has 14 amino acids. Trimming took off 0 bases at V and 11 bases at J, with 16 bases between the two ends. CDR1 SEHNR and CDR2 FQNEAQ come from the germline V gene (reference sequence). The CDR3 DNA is TGTGCCAGCAGCTTAGCGCTGAACAAGAGGGATGCTTTCTTT. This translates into CASSLALNKRDAFF.

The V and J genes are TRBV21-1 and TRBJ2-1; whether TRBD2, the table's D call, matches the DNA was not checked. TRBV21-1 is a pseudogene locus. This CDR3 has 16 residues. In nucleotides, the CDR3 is TGTGCCAGCAGAACCGGTGGCGCGGGAGTTGGAGATGAGCAGTTCTTC. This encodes CASRTGGAGVGDEQFF.

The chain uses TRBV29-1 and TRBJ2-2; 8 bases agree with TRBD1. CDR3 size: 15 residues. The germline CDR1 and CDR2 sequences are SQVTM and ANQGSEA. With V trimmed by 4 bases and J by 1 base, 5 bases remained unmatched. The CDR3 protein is CSVATTGGNTGELFF. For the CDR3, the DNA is TGCAGCGTTGCAACCACAGGGGGGAACACCGGGGAGCTGTTTTTT.

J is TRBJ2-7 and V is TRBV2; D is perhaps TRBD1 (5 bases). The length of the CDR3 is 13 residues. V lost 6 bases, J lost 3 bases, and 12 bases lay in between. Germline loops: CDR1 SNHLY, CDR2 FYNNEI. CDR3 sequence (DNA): TGTGCCAGCAGGCAGGGTTTCGACTACGAGCAGTACTTC. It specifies CASRQGFDYEQYF.

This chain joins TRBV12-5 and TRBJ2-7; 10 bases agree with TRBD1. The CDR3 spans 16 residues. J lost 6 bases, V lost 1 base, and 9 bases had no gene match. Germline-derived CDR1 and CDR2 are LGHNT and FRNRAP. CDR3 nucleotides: TGTGCTAGTGGTTTGGGATCCTGGACAGGGGGAGGCGAGCAGTACTTC. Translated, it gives CASGLGSWTGGGEQYF.

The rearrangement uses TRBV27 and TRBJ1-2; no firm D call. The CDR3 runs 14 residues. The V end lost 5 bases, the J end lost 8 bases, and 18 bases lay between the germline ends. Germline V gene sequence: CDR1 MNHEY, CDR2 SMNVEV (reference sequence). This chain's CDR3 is CASSPLNSGRGYTF. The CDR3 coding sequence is TGTGCCAGCAGTCCCCTAAATAGTGGTCGAGGCTACACCTTC.

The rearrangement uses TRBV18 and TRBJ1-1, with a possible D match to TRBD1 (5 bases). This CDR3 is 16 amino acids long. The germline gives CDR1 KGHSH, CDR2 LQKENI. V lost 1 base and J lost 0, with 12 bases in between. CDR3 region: CASSPQKAGLNTEAFF. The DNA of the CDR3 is TGTGCCAGCTCACCACAAAAGGCAGGGCTGAACACTGAAGCTTTCTTT.

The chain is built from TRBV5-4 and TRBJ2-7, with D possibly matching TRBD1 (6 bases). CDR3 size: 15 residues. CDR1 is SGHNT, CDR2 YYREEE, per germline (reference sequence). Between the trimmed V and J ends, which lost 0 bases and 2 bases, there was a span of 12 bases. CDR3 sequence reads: CASSLGGTLAYEQYF. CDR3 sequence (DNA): TGTGCCAGCAGCTTGGGGGGGACATTAGCCTACGAGCAGTACTTC.

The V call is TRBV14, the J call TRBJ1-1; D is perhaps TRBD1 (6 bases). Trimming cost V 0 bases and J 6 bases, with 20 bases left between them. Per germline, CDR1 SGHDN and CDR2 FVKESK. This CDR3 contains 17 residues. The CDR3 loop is CASSQDTGRGLLAEAFF. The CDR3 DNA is TGTGCCAGCAGCCAAGATACGGGCAGGGGCCTGTTGGCTGAAGCTTTCTTT.

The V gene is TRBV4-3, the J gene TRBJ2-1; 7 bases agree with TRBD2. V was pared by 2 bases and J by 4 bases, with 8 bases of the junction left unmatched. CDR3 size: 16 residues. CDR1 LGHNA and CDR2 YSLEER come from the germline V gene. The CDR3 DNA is TGCGCCAGCAGCCAACTTGCGGGAGATTCATACAATGAGCAGTTCTTC. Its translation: CASSQLAGDSYNEQFF.

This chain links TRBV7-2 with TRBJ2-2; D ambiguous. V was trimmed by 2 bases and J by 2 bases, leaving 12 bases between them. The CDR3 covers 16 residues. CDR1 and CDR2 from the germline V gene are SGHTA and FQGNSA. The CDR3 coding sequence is TGTGCCAGCAGCTTAATGGTTGCGCTAAACACCGGGGAGCTGTTTTTT. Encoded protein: CASSLMVALNTGELFF.